This T cell receptor beta chain comes out of a study of blood T cell repertoires in COVID-19. Profiled with immunoSEQ multiplex PCR; TCRdb holds only in-frame clones, not every one. The repertoire holds 95,000 to 150,000 clones, with about 82% as singletons. Trimming stripped 2 bases from V and 4 bases from J, with 27 bases between. The CDR3 extends over 20 amino acids. From germline, CDR1 is SGHRS and CDR2 YFSETQ. The V and J genes are TRBV5-1 and TRBJ2-2; maybe TRBD2 (8 bases). The clonotype comes from a human donor in a cohort sampled during active COVID-19. Sequenced sample: peripheral blood. CDR3 nucleotide sequence: TGCGCCAGCAGCTTCTTCGGGACAGCCGACAGCGGGAGAGCCACCGGGGAGCTGTTTTTT. This gives the protein CASSFFGTADSGRATGELFF. Full variable domain (outside the CDR3, taken from reference TRBV5-1 and TRBJ2-2): KAGVTQTPRYLIKTRGQQVTLSCSPISGHRSVSWYQQTPGQGLQFLFEYFSETQRNKGNFPGRFSGRQFSNSRSEMNVSTLELGDSALYLCASSFFGTADSGRATGELFFGEGSRLTVL.